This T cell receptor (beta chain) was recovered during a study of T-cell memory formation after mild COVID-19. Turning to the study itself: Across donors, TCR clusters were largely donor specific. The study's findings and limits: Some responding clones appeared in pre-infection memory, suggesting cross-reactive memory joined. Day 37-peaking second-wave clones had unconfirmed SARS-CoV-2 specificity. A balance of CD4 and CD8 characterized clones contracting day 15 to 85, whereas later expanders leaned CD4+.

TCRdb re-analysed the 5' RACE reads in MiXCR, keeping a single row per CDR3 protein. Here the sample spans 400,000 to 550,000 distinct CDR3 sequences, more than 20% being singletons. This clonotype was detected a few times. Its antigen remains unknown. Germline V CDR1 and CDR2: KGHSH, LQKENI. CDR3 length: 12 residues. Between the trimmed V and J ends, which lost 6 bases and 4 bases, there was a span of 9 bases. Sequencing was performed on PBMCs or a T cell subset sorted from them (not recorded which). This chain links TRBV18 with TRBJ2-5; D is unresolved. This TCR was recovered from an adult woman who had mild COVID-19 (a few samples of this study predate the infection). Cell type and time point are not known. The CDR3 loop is CASSSLRETQYF. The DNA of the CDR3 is TGTGCCAGCTCCTCACTTCGAGAGACCCAGTACTTC. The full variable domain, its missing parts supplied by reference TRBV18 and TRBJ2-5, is NAGVMQNPRHLVRRRGQEARLRCSPMKGHSHVYWYRQLPEEGLKFMVYLQKENIIDESGMPKERFSAEFPKEGPSILRIQQVVRGDSAAYFCASSSLRETQYFGPGTRLLVL.